The clone carrying this T cell receptor beta chain was recorded many times. TCRdb reanalysed the RT-PCR reads using MiXCR and keeps one entry per CDR3 protein. Altogether around 150,000 distinct CDR3 sequences are present, roughly two fifths being singletons, with the ten largest covering less than 60%. The CDR3 extends over 15 amino acids. V shed 1 base and J shed 2 bases, with 9 bases lying between them. The data were taken from a study of patients and donors after allogeneic stem cell transplantation. J is TRBJ1-5 and V is TRBV12-3 or TRBV12-4; a possible D gene is TRBD1 (6 bases). Sequencing input: blood, either unsorted or a sorted T cell fraction (not recorded which). This clonotype was sampled from a human donor who was either an allogeneic HSCT recipient or a stem cell or donor lymphocyte infusion donor (not recorded which). It is not recorded whose cells these are; they may come from a transplant donor. This CDR3 is CASSLGGGGNQPQHF. The CDR3 bases are TGTGCCAGCAGTTTAGGAGGGGGTGGCAATCAGCCCCAGCATTTT.